Listed here is a single T cell receptor (beta chain). Its cognate antigen has yet to be identified. No base quality values were provided; no much bigger clone lies one nucleotide off. The cohort was made up of approximately 670 healthy bone marrow donors. At the time of sampling, every cohort member was nominally healthy, though immune exposures that went unrecorded were likely present. The donor was CMV seropositive and belonged to the group of more than 250 seropositive cohort members. Every donor gave a peripheral blood sample, and the peripheral blood mononuclear cells from that sample were used for TCR beta sequencing. The Qiagen DNeasy Blood Extraction Kit was used to extract genomic DNA from the blood cell samples. The receptor library was made with the immunoSEQ multiplex PCR assay. For the multiplex PCR, a mixture combining 60 forward primers for TCR Vbeta segments and 13 reverse primers for TCR Jbeta segments was used. The CDR3 region of rearranged TCR beta genes was amplified from genomic DNA with a multiplex PCR assay. The Illumina HiSeq System was used to sequence the amplified TCR beta libraries as 87-base-pair reads. The published analysis was carried out like this. A later analysis counted tens of millions of unique TCR beta chains across the 670 or so repertoires, and 9 million to 14 million of these chains were shared by at least two donors. A nearest-neighbor algorithm error-corrected the raw reads and collapsed the reads into unique sequences, merging closely related sequences to remove PCR and sequencing errors. CDR3 sequences were aligned to IMGT reference sequences to assign V, D and J gene segments. For a sequence to be retained, a match of at least six nucleotides to both a V gene segment and a J gene segment was required. A rearrangement counted as productive if the CDR3 had no stop codons and remained in frame with V and J, and every other rearrangement counted as non-productive. Following IMGT convention, CDR3 was defined as the stretch from the second conserved V-encoded cysteine to the conserved J-encoded phenylalanine. The earlier analysis of 500 to 600 of the donors excluded sequences that lacked an unambiguous match to a single V gene segment. In an earlier analysis of around 590 of the donors, a V segment was called functional when productive rearrangements were above 56.7%, and segregating when the standard deviation between donors exceeded 5%. To diagnose cytomegalovirus status from the catalog of TCR beta chain sequences, a statistical classification framework was built. A later analysis assigned V and J genes by comparing TCR nucleotide sequences with IMGT/GENE-DB human TR gene sequences. In a later analysis, CDR3 sequences and most-parsimonious VDJ recombination scenarios were assigned using the TCRdist pipeline. In a later analysis, each TCR beta chain was defined by its CDR3 amino acid sequence together with its V-gene family, and reads without a unique V-gene family were excluded. In a later analysis, 500 to 650 highly shared, low-generation-probability nucleotide sequences were removed to address suspected cross-contamination and a sequencing artifact. In a later analysis, a clonal expansion index for each public chain was calculated from normalized within-repertoire ranks of inferred template counts. In a later analysis, generation probabilities were computed using a VDJ recombination model fitted to out-of-frame rearrangements, and the results were checked against IGoR. In a later analysis, hypergeometric tests were used to score TCR-TCR, TCR-HLA and TCR-CMV co-occurrence, with a repertoire-size bias correction applied to TCR pairs. In a later analysis, false discovery rates were estimated by permuting HLA or CMV assignments 20 times. In a later analysis, co-occurring TCRs were grouped with DBSCAN, and TCRdist sequence similarity was added when clustering was performed within HLA-allele-positive subsets. For co-occurrence clustering, repertoires with fewer than 30,000 or more than 120,000 public chains were excluded, along with roughly five repertoires with anomalous nucleotide sharing. Here the immuneACCESS table is served through TCRdb, limited to in-frame sequences with V and J called. Missing clones are a known gap in these copies; in checked studies unresolved V genes cover under half, and the rest lacks a known reason. V and J calls plus clone size are reproduced from that table; the DNA served to infer D and trimming. The sample table holds nearly 300,000 clones, of which about nine tenths were seen once. Less than 4.5% of the sample is held by the ten biggest clonotypes.

The sample comes from a study of cytomegalovirus exposure and HLA in healthy donors (dated by TCRdb to 2016 to 2017). Turning to the overall study: An earlier analysis of about 560 of the donors reported approximately 300 Gb of sequence data and 95 million to 140 million unique TCR beta sequences obtained from approximately 180 million T cells. Donor age, sex, ethnicity and CMV serostatus were compiled alongside the repertoire data. A later analysis re-analyzed previously published TCR beta repertoires from 650 to 800 donors and added high-resolution HLA genotyping to study TCR occurrence patterns. Typing coverage differed by locus: A, B, C, DRB1 and DQB1 were typed in roughly 620-630 donors, DQA1 in about 550, DPA1 in 600 to 610, and DPB1 in around 490. Besides the first cohort of roughly 640 subjects, a separate validation cohort made up of roughly 120 different subjects was used. An early release that covered some 630 HLA-typed donors contained approximately 320 gigabases of sequencing data and around 80 million unique TCR sequences. The genetic ancestry cluster associated with self-reported Caucasian donors included approximately 85% of the approximately 410 genotyped donors. Every repertoire in the discovery cohort had been generated on one and the same sequencing platform. On average, around 240,000 unique TCR beta nucleotide sequences were sequenced per donor among about 400 genotyped donors of the cohort, with roughly a sixth of those sequences being non-productive. The later analysis used no new phenotypic data to find candidate immune exposures, relying instead on TCR beta sequences and their occurrence across donors. High-throughput TCR immunosequencing, statistical association of individual TCRs with disease status, and machine learning were combined to predict cytomegalovirus infection status. In a later genetic analysis, genome-wide SNP genotypes for about three fifths of the roughly 670 donors were used, and that subset was treated as a discovery cohort. Both class I and class II loci were covered by HLA typing, at four-digit resolution. The study aimed to test whether cataloging public T cell receptors could reveal signatures of past pathogen exposure. An earlier analysis of several hundred of the donors applied high-throughput TCR beta sequencing to assess whether each TCR beta V gene segment acted as functional or pseudogenic. The T cell repertoires of some 670 subjects were profiled by immunosequencing and related to cytomegalovirus serostatus. Five DR-DQ haplotypes were treated as single units for association and clustering because of strong linkage in the cohort.

From V the trimming removes 4 bases and from J it removes 8 bases, while the gene matches leave 14 bases of the junction unaccounted for. As encoded in the germline V gene, CDR1 is SGDLS while CDR2 is YYNGEE. Its CDR3 holds 16 amino acids, cysteine through phenylalanine. Of all the DNA, just the CDR3 is kept, 48 bases in frame from base 1. Paper-wide results and their limitations: A few of the identified cytomegalovirus-associated TCR beta chains were confirmed in vitro to be specific for cytomegalovirus antigens. Assigning TCR associations to individual alleles was difficult when HLA alleles, especially DR and DQ, strongly co-occurred. Because HLA typing was unavailable for some donors at each locus, only the typed subset was used in association tests. Compared with the approximately 600-donor mean, donors in an Asian-associated ancestry cluster had fewer N-insertions in productive TCRs, according to a later genetic analysis. In an earlier analysis of about 600 of the donors, most TCR beta V segments appeared in productive rearrangements about 87% or about 30% of the time, broadly matching IMGT annotations. In a later genetic analysis, a missense DCLRE1C variant was associated with V-gene and J-gene trimming of TCR beta chains, and the association was replicated in an independent cohort. Specific HLA alleles were associated with around 18,000 TCR beta sequences at a false discovery rate of 0.05 in a later analysis. For the cohort, immune exposure information was limited to CMV serostatus. The study listed approximately 150 TCR beta chains as associated with cytomegalovirus. Most CMV-associated TCR beta chains appeared to be HLA-restricted in a later analysis, and the HLA associations seemed to be driven largely by CMV exposure. In a later analysis, HLA-associated TCR beta chains showed more clonal expansion and lower generation probabilities than non-associated chains that were equally common. The sequencing pipeline was judged likely to have produced a cluster of highly shared sequence variants as a technical artifact. In a later analysis, TCR association rates were found to vary across HLA loci, with the most associated TCRs seen for DRB1 alleles and the fewest for HLA-C alleles. A further reported finding was that TCR beta sequences accurately predicted the HLA-A and HLA-B alleles for most subjects in the first cohort. Because counts were too low, 15 to 20 rarely observed V segments, including chromosome 9 orphons, were excluded from the earlier analysis of 587 of the donors. Sequencing depth was assumed to be roughly uniform across donors in the presence/absence analyses, though that assumption may not hold. Across donors, most TCR sequences were observed very rarely, whereas some public TCRs were present in many individuals. Some IMGT-functional V segments, including TRBV6-2 and TRBV6-3, could not be told apart with the 87-base-pair reads, so those segments were excluded. Only TCR beta chains were sequenced in this cohort, and the absence of alpha or paired-chain data limited detectable features. In both the original and validation cohorts, the classifier was reported to diagnose cytomegalovirus status with high specificity and sensitivity. According to a later analysis, parvovirus B19, influenza, CMV and Epstein-Barr virus appeared linked to several top co-occurrence clusters. Linkage disequilibrium might explain the correlated functional status among segregating V segments, but an unknown experimental factor could not be ruled out. The authors suggested that the approach could potentially be extended to other disease states and immunological phenotypes.

The V and J segments used are TRBV9 and TRBJ2-1; TRBD2 agrees with 8 junctional bases. This sequence originates from a man in his forties or fifties in good health and CMV-seropositive. Sequencing was done on a sample of PBMCs. The CDR3 region reads CASSPLTGGAFDEQFF. The DNA sequence is given as TGTGCCAGCAGCCCCCTCACGGGGGGGGCATTCGATGAGCAGTTCTTC. The entire variable domain, with the stretches around the CDR3 drawn from the reference TRBV9 and TRBJ2-1 proteins, is DSGVTQTPKHLITATGQRVTLRCSPRSGDLSVYWYQQSLDQGLQFLIQYYNGEERAKGNILERFSAQQFPDLHSELNLSSLELGDSALYFCASSPLTGGAFDEQFFGPGTRLTVL.